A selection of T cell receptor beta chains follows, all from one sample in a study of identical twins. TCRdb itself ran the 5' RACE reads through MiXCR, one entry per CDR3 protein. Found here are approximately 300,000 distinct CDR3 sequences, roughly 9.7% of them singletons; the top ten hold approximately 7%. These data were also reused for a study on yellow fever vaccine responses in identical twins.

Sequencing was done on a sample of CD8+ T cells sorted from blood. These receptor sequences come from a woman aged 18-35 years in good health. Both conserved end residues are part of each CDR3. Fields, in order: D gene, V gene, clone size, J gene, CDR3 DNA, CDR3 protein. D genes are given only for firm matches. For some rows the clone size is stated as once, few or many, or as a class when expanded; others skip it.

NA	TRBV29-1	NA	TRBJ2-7	TGCAGCGTTTACGACGAGACCTACGAGCAGTACTTC	CSVYDETYEQYF
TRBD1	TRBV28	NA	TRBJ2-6	TGTGCCAGCAGTTACCGACAGGGGGCCACTGGGGCCAACGTCCTGACTTTC	CASSYRQGATGANVLTF
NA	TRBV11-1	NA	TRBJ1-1	TGTGCCAGCAGCCCCCCGGCAGGGGAGAACACTGAAGCTTTCTTT	CASSPPAGENTEAFF
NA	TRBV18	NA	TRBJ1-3	TGTGCCAGCTCACCACCCGGACGAAACACCATATATTTT	CASSPPGRNTIYF
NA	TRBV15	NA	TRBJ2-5	TGTGCCACCAGCAATACAGAGACCCAGTACTTC	CATSNTETQYF
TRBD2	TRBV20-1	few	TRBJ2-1	TGCAGTGCTACCTACCGGACTAGCGCTGGGGGTGAGCAGTTCTTC	CSATYRTSAGGEQFF
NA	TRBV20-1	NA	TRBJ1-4	TGCAGTGCTAAAAACCTTGAAAAACTGTTTTTT	CSAKNLEKLFF
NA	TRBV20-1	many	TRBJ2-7	TGCAGTGCTAGTTCTGCGGTCTCCTACGAGCAGTACTTC	CSASSAVSYEQYF
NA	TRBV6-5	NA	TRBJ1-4	TGTGCCAGCAGTTACTCGTCAGGGGACGTACAAAAACTGTTTTTT	CASSYSSGDVQKLFF
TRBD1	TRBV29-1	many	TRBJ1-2	TGCAGCGCCGGGCCAACCCGCACAGGGGGCACACCCTATGGCTACACCTTC	CSAGPTRTGGTPYGYTF
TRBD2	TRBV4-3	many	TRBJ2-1	TGCGCCAGCAGCCAAGGGCTAGCGGGAAATGAGCAGTTCTTC	CASSQGLAGNEQFF
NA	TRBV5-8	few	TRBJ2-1	TGTGCCAGCAGCTTCCCCACCGGGAATGAGCAGTTCTTC	CASSFPTGNEQFF
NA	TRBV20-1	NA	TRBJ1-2	TGCAGTGCTAGAGACCGGGACATCCGCTATGGCTACACCTTC	CSARDRDIRYGYTF
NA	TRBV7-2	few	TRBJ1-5	TGTGCCAGCAGCTATTGGGGAGGGCAGCCCCAGCATTTT	CASSYWGGQPQHF
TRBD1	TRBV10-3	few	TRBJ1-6	TGTGCCATCAGTGAGGTGGCAGGGGGTGGTTCACCCCTCCACTTT	CAISEVAGGGSPLHF
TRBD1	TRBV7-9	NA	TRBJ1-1	TGTGCCAGCAGATCGGGACAGGGGGCGTCGGCTTTCTTT	CASRSGQGASAFF
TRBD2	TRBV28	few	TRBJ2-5	TGTGCCAGCAGTTTAGCCCTAGCGGGGGGGCTAGAGACCCAGTACTTC	CASSLALAGGLETQYF
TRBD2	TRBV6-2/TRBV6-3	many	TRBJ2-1	TGTGCCAGCAGCCCACCAGGACTAGCGGGATATGACAATGAGCAGTTCTTC	CASSPPGLAGYDNEQFF
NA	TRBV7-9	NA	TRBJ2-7	TGTGCCAGCAGCCCACCGGACCTCTACGAGCAGTACTTC	CASSPPDLYEQYF
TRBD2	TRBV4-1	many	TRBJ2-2	TGCGCCAGCAGCCCCCGGGAGGGTCGAGACACCGGGGAGCTGTTTTTT	CASSPREGRDTGELFF
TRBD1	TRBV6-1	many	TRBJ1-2	TGTGCCAGCAGTACCGGGACAGGGGTCTATGGCTACACCTTC	CASSTGTGVYGYTF
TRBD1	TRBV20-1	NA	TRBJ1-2	TGCAGTGCTAGAGATCGAGAGACAGGGGGCAACTATGGCTACACCTTC	CSARDRETGGNYGYTF
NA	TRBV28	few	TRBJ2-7	TGTGCCAGCACTCTCCAGGGGGGGCCCTACGAGCAGTACTTC	CASTLQGGPYEQYF
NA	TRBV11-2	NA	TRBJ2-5	TGTGCCAGCAGCTTAGATCTAGGGCTCCAAGAGACCCAGTACTTC	CASSLDLGLQETQYF
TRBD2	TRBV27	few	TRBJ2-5	TGTGCCAGCAGTCAAGCGGGGGAATTCCAAGAGACCCAGTACTTC	CASSQAGEFQETQYF
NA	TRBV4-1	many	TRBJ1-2	TGCGCCAGCAGCCCAGTGGGACCGAAGGCCTATGGCTACACCTTC	CASSPVGPKAYGYTF
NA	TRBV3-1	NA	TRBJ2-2	TGTGCCAGCAGCCAAACAGGGTCAAACACCGGGGAGCTGTTTTTT	CASSQTGSNTGELFF
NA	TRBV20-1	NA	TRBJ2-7	TGCAGTGCTAGAGATCGCGCAGACTACGAGCAGTACTTC	CSARDRADYEQYF
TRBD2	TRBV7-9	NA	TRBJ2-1	TGTGCCAGCAGGTCTGGACTAGCGGGGCTGTACAATGAGCAGTTCTTC	CASRSGLAGLYNEQFF
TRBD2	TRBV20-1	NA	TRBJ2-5	TGCAGTGCTAGAGCCGGGACTACCCTAGAAGAGACCCAGTACTTC	CSARAGTTLEETQYF
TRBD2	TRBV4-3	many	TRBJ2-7	TGCGCCAGCAGCCAAGCTAGCGGGATGGGGTACGAGCAGTACTTC	CASSQASGMGYEQYF
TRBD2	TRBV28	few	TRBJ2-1	TGTGCCCCCAAGGGAGGCGGGGGTGACAATGAGCAGTTCTTC	CAPKGGGGDNEQFF
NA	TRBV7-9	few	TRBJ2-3	TGTGCCAGCAGCTTGGAGGGCCTAGATACGCAGTATTTT	CASSLEGLDTQYF
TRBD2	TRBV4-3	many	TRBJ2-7	TGCGCCAGCAGCCCGTACCTTAGCGGGAGGTCGTACGAGCAGTACTTC	CASSPYLSGRSYEQYF
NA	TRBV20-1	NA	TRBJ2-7	TGCAGTGCTAGCCGCTGGGCGGACTACGAGCAGTACTTC	CSASRWADYEQYF
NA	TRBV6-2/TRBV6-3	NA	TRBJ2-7	TGTGCCAGCAGTTACCAAGGGGCAGGGAATAACTACGAGCAGTACTTC	CASSYQGAGNNYEQYF
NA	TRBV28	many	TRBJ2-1	TGTGCCAGCAGTCCCAGCTTCTACAATGAGCAGTTCTTC	CASSPSFYNEQFF
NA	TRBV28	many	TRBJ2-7	TGTGCCAGCACTCCTGATCGGGGTGTAAAGTCCTACGAGCAGTACTTC	CASTPDRGVKSYEQYF
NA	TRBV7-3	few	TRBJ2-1	TGTGCCAGCAGCTTAACGGATGGGGGTTGGAATGAGCAGTTCTTC	CASSLTDGGWNEQFF
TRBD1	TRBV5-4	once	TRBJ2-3	TGTGCCACCTGGCAGGGGGCAGATACGCAGTATTTT	CATWQGADTQYF
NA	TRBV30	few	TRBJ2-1	TGTGCCTGGACCGGGGGGCGCATCGATGAGCAGTTCTTC	CAWTGGRIDEQFF
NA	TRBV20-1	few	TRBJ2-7	TGCAGTGCCGAGAAGTACGAGCAGTACTTC	CSAEKYEQYF
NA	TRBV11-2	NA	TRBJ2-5	TGTGCCAGCAGGCCGTCGGGCAGAGAAGAGACCCAGTACTTC	CASRPSGREETQYF
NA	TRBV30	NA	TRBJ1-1	TGTGCCTGGAGTTACTTCGGCCTAAACACTGAAGCTTTCTTT	CAWSYFGLNTEAFF
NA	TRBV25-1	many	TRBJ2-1	TGTGCCAGCAGTGGCCTACTTAACTACAATGAGCAGTTCTTC	CASSGLLNYNEQFF
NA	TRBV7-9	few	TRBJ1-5	TGTGCCAGCAGCTTTTACAACAATCAGCCCCAGCATTTT	CASSFYNNQPQHF
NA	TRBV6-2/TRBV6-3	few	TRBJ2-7	TGTGCCAGCAGCCCACGGACGGACACCAGCGAGCAGTACTTC	CASSPRTDTSEQYF
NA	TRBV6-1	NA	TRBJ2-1	TGTGCCAGCAGTGAGTGGTCTAGGCAGGGCTCCTACAATGAGCAGTTCTTC	CASSEWSRQGSYNEQFF
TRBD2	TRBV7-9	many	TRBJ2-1	TGTGCCAGCAGCTCCGGCCCGGACAGCGGGAGGAGGGGTGAGCAGTTCTTC	CASSSGPDSGRRGEQFF
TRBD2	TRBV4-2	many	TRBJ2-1	TGTGCCAGCAGCCAAGATGGGCGGGAGGGCCTTCTGAATGAGCAGTTCTTC	CASSQDGREGLLNEQFF
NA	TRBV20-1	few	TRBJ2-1	TGCAGTGCTATTCAGGAGAGCTCCTACAATGAGCAGTTCTTC	CSAIQESSYNEQFF
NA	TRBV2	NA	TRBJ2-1	TGTGCCACCCTCTCCGATAATGAGCAGTTCTTC	CATLSDNEQFF
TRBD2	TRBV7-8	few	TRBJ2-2	TGTGCCAGCAGCACCTTAGCGGGAGGTCCAGTCTCGACCGGGGAGCTGTTTTTT	CASSTLAGGPVSTGELFF